Presented here are 17 T cell receptor beta chains from one specimen sequenced in a study of blood T cell repertoires in COVID-19. Sequencing used immunoSEQ multiplex PCR; TCRdb keeps in-frame clones, though not all of them. The sample contains 150,000 to 200,000 clones, roughly 85% of which appear only once. The specimen sequenced was PBMCs or T cells enriched from blood (not recorded which). These receptors all come from a man between 40 and 49 years old who had recovered from COVID-19.

This clone was seen once. The chain recombines TRBV5-1 with TRBJ2-7; 7 bases fit TRBD1. The junction had 6 bases not matched to a gene; V was cut back by 1 base and J by 5 bases. CDR3 length: 14 amino acids. Germline assignment: CDR1 SGHRS and CDR2 YFSETQ. The CDR3: CASSLTTGYNEQYF. CDR3 nucleotides: TGCGCCAGCAGCTTGACGACAGGGTACAACGAGCAGTACTTC.

The chain carries TRBV6-5 and TRBJ1-5; a possible D gene is TRBD1 (5 bases). CDR1 is MNHEY, CDR2 SVGAGI, per germline. The CDR3 is 13 amino acids. The germline V and J ends were trimmed by 7 bases and 10 bases, with 17 bases remaining between them. The CDR3 nucleotides read TGTGCCAGCACACCGTCCCCCGGGGGACCCCAGCATTTT. Protein sequence: CASTPSPGGPQHF.

This clone showed up just once. The chain links TRBV7-9 to TRBJ1-2; D gene unclear. The CDR3 totals 13 residues. V lost 7 bases to trimming and J lost 6 bases, with 15 bases between them. Per germline, CDR1 SEHNR and CDR2 FQNEAQ (reference sequence). In nucleotides, the CDR3 is TGTGCCAGCACCCTGGGTCAGAGCGATGGCTACACCTTC. Protein: CASTLGQSDGYTF.

The chain employs TRBV7-9 and TRBJ1-5, with 8 bases aligning to TRBD1. Looked up from germline, CDR1 is SEHNR and CDR2 is FQNEAQ (reference sequence). This CDR3 is 14 amino acids long. J lost 7 bases, V lost 4 bases, and 6 bases had no gene match. The CDR3 here is CASSSVTGAQPQHF. The CDR3 DNA is TGTGCCAGCAGCTCAGTGACAGGGGCCCAGCCCCAGCATTTT.

The chain has TRBV18 and TRBJ2-1, with TRBD2 identical over 16 bases. The germline V gene has CDR1 KGHSH and CDR2 LQKENI. The V gene end was trimmed by 6 bases and the J gene end by 7 bases; junction bases not matched to a gene: 9. This CDR3 comprises 17 residues. The CDR3 here is CASSKGLAGGPSNEQFF. CDR3 sequence (DNA): TGTGCCAGCTCCAAGGGACTAGCGGGGGGGCCTTCGAATGAGCAGTTCTTC.

The CDR3 is CASSPGFSETQYF. CDR3 coding DNA: TGTGCCAGCAGCCCCGGGTTTTCGGAGACCCAGTACTTC. The J gene is TRBJ2-5, the V gene TRBV5-6; D ambiguous. This CDR3 has 13 residues. V shed 4 bases and J shed 5 bases, with 12 bases lying between them. In germline, CDR1 is SGHDT, CDR2 YYEEEE.

In its sample, this clone was seen once. The V and J genes are TRBV7-3 and TRBJ2-3, with a weak D call TRBD1 (6 bases). The V end lost 6 bases, the J end lost 6 bases, and 22 bases lay between the germline ends. Germline V gene sequence: CDR1 SGHTA, CDR2 FQGTGA. This CDR3 is built from 16 residues. CDR3 loop: CASSLSRDTAYDTQYF. In DNA, the CDR3 is TGTGCCAGCAGTCTAAGCCGGGACACGGCATACGATACGCAGTATTTT.

The CDR3 nucleotides are TGTGCCAGTAGTACCAATGGACAGTCAAGCGAAAAACTGTTTTTT. Amino acid sequence: CASSTNGQSSEKLFF. V gene TRBV19 combines with J gene TRBJ1-4; possible D gene TRBD1, 6 bases. Trimming pared 4 bases from V and 8 bases from J, leaving 17 bases between. The CDR3 consists of 15 residues. Germline lookup yields CDR1 LNHDA and CDR2 SQIVND (reference sequence).

The chain couples TRBV28 to TRBJ1-4, with D maybe TRBD1 (5 bases). Germline assignment: CDR1 MDHEN and CDR2 SYDVKM. The CDR3 has 13 residues. The V end was cut by 6 bases, the J end by 3 bases, with 8 bases between. This chain's CDR3 is CASRGVANEKLFF. The CDR3, as DNA: TGTGCCAGCAGAGGGGTGGCTAATGAAAAACTGTTTTTT.

The chain joins TRBV19 to TRBJ1-5; tentative D call: TRBD1 (6 bases). V lost 5 bases, J lost 6 bases, and 17 bases lay in between. The CDR3 spans 15 residues. In germline, CDR1 is LNHDA, CDR2 SQIVND (reference sequence). The CDR3 spells CASSDRGALGQPQHF. CDR3 DNA sequence: TGTGCCAGTAGTGATCGGGGGGCTTTGGGTCAGCCCCAGCATTTT.

The chain recombines TRBV2 with TRBJ2-4, with TRBD2 as a possible D gene (6 bases). V was shortened by 6 bases and J by 2 bases, with 14 bases between the two germline ends. The CDR3 sequence is 15 residues long. The germline gives CDR1 SNHLY, CDR2 FYNNEI. CDR3 region: CASSWGLSTKNIQYF. The CDR3 nucleotides read TGTGCCAGCAGCTGGGGACTCTCTACCAAAAACATTCAGTACTTC.

V and J are TRBV2 and TRBJ1-2, with TRBD1 matching over 7 bases. The germline V gene has CDR1 SNHLY and CDR2 FYNNEI. The CDR3 loop spans 13 amino acids. The ends lost 8 bases at V and 4 bases at J; junction bases unmatched: 7. The CDR3 spells CASGAGQLYGYTF. DNA for the CDR3: TGTGCCAGCGGGGCGGGACAGCTCTATGGCTACACCTTC. Full variable domain (rest looked up from reference TRBV2 and TRBJ1-2): EPEVTQTPSHQVTQMGQEVILRCVPISNHLYFYWYRQILGQKVEFLVSFYNNEISEKSEIFDDQFSVERPDGSNFTLKIRSTKLEDSAMYFCASGAGQLYGYTFGSGTRLTVV.

The rearrangement uses TRBV5-6 and TRBJ1-1, with no clear D. V was pared by 0 bases and J by 8 bases, with 8 bases between. Germline V gives CDR1 SGHDT, CDR2 YYEEEE. The CDR3 runs 12 residues. In DNA form, the CDR3 reads TGTGCCAGCAGCTTGGCCGGGTCCGAAGCTTTCTTT. Its translation: CASSLAGSEAFF.

The V call is TRBV5-4, the J call TRBJ1-2, with D perhaps TRBD1 (6 bases). Trimming removed 0 bases from V and 4 bases from J, with 13 bases in between. Per germline, CDR1 SGHNT and CDR2 YYREEE (reference sequence). The CDR3 has 15 amino acids. This CDR3 is CASSLDGQYLYGYTF. As DNA, the CDR3 is TGTGCCAGCAGCTTGGACGGACAGTACCTCTATGGCTACACCTTC. Full variable domain (remainder filled in from reference TRBV5-4 and TRBJ1-2): ETGVTQSPTHLIKTRGQQVTLRCSSQSGHNTVSWYQQALGQGPQFIFQYYREEENGRGNFPPRFSGLQFPNYSSELNVNALELDDSALYLCASSLDGQYLYGYTFGSGTRLTVV.

The rearrangement uses TRBV5-4 and TRBJ2-5; D call uncertain. This CDR3 is 14 amino acids long. The germline gives CDR1 SGHNT, CDR2 YYREEE (reference sequence). V shed 1 base and J shed 2 bases, with 9 bases lying between them. The CDR3: CASSLMNLQETQYF. The CDR3 region has the DNA TGTGCCAGCAGCTTGATGAACCTACAAGAGACCCAGTACTTC.

The genes are TRBV11-1 and TRBJ2-5; D is ambiguous. Germline assignment: CDR1 SGHAT and CDR2 FQDESV (reference sequence). The V gene lost 5 bases and the J gene lost 0 bases, with 7 bases spanning the gap. This CDR3 spans 13 amino acids. CDR3 in amino acids: CASSRRDQETQYF. DNA of the CDR3: TGTGCCAGCAGCCGCCGGGACCAAGAGACCCAGTACTTC.

V gene TRBV2 combines with J gene TRBJ1-1; a possible D gene is TRBD1 (6 bases). The CDR3 loop spans 14 amino acids. Germline CDR1 is SNHLY and CDR2 is FYNNEI. V was shortened by 5 bases and J by 0 bases, with 10 bases between the two germline ends. CDR3 loop: CASSWTAMNTEAFF. CDR3 coding DNA: TGTGCCAGCAGTTGGACAGCCATGAACACTGAAGCTTTCTTT.